This TCR beta chain came from a study of T cells after yellow fever vaccination. TCRdb analysed the 5' RACE reads with MiXCR anew, one entry per CDR3 protein. Among hundreds of thousands of distinct CDR3 sequences listed, around 3.6% were seen once. V lost 11 bases and J lost 0, with 22 bases in between. This CDR3 has 17 amino acids. This clonotype has a count of ten or more. This sequence was found in a man younger than 35 who received the YFV17D yellow fever vaccine. Sequenced material: PBMCs, taken on the day of the yellow fever booster vaccination. This rearrangement joins TRBV12-3 or TRBV12-4 to TRBJ2-2; possibly TRBD1 or TRBD2 for D (6 bases each). CDR3 sequence (DNA): TGTGCCTACCGAAGGGGGGCAGTGCATACGAACACCGGGGAGCTGTTTTTT. This codes for CAYRRGAVHTNTGELFF.